The 17 T cell receptor beta chains given below trace back to one sample, sequenced in a study of shared T cell receptors in the human thymus. The assay was immunoSEQ multiplex PCR, and TCRdb's table has in-frame clones only and misses some. This sample has 500,000 to 750,000 clones; roughly 90% occur once, and the top ten carry 0.0095% to 0.013%. These records were also assigned to another study, of human thymus T cells.

Sequences were obtained from thymocytes. The receptors were sampled from a boy under three years old with a congenital heart defect.

J is TRBJ1-1 and V is TRBV18; D is possibly TRBD1 (6 bases). The CDR3 consists of 14 residues. V was pared by 4 bases and J by 7 bases, with 16 bases between. Germline-derived CDR1 and CDR2 are KGHSH and LQKENI. The CDR3 sequence: CASSQLTGPIEAFF. The CDR3 DNA sequence: TGTGCCAGCTCACAACTGACAGGCCCGATTGAAGCTTTCTTT. The variable domain in full, completed from reference TRBV18 and TRBJ1-1, reads NAGVMQNPRHLVRRRGQEARLRCSPMKGHSHVYWYRQLPEEGLKFMVYLQKENIIDESGMPKERFSAEFPKEGPSILRIQQVVRGDSAAYFCASSQLTGPIEAFFGQGTRLTVV.

The gene calls are TRBV7-2 and TRBJ2-1; D perhaps matches TRBD2 (5 bases). Trimming shortened V by 7 bases and J by 6 bases, and 10 bases separated the two germline ends. From germline, CDR1 is SGHTA and CDR2 FQGNSA. There are 12 residues in the CDR3. The CDR3 sequence is CASNGIPNEQFF. The CDR3 DNA is TGTGCCAGCAACGGGATTCCCAATGAGCAGTTCTTC.

The J gene is TRBJ2-3, the V gene TRBV4-3; 14 bases are a match to TRBD2. The CDR3 sequence is 17 residues long. J lost 8 bases, V lost 0 bases, and 7 bases had no gene match. Germline values: CDR1 LGHNA, CDR2 YSLEER. CDR3 coding DNA: TGCGCCAGCAGCCAAGAGGGGACTAGCGGGAGCCGGGGTACGCAGTATTTT. It specifies CASSQEGTSGSRGTQYF.

The CDR3 coding sequence is TGTGCCAGCAGCCAAGGCGATAGCGGGAGGCACGAGGGGGAGCAGTACTTC. This sequence encodes CASSQGDSGRHEGEQYF. The V call is TRBV4-2, the J call TRBJ2-7; 10 bases are a match to TRBD2. V was pared by 1 base and J by 7 bases, with 13 bases of the junction left unmatched. Per germline, CDR1 LGHNA and CDR2 YNFKEQ. CDR3 length: 17 amino acids.

The V and J genes are TRBV28 and TRBJ2-7, with TRBD2 matching 7 bases. Germline loops: CDR1 MDHEN, CDR2 SYDVKM. V shed 3 bases and J 6 bases; nucleotides not matched to a gene: 11. The CDR3 is 15 amino acids. In DNA form, the CDR3 reads TGTGCCAGCAGTTTCGGGGGAGGGCCCATCGGCGAGCAGTACTTC. It codes for CASSFGGGPIGEQYF.

This clone has only one observation. CDR3 sequence reads: CASSPTRGLPGADTQYF. In DNA form, the CDR3 reads TGTGCCAGCAGCCCGACGCGGGGGCTCCCCGGCGCAGATACGCAGTATTTT. The chain is built from TRBV27 and TRBJ2-3, with D possibly being TRBD2 (7 bases). The germline V gene has CDR1 MNHEY and CDR2 SMNVEV (reference sequence). This CDR3 is 17 amino acids long. V shed 6 bases and J shed 4 bases, with 23 bases lying between them.

The genes are TRBV28 and TRBJ2-7, with D possibly TRBD1 on 5 matching bases. V lost 2 bases and J 0 bases, leaving 11 bases between the germline ends. The CDR3 contains 15 residues. The germline V gene has CDR1 MDHEN and CDR2 SYDVKM. This CDR3 is CASSLRPDSSYEQYF. The CDR3 nucleotides are TGTGCCAGCAGTTTACGACCAGACAGCTCCTACGAGCAGTACTTC.

V is TRBV7-2 and J is TRBJ1-5; 9 bases fit TRBD1. J lost 7 bases, V lost 1 base, and 8 bases had no gene match. CDR1 and CDR2 (germline): SGHTA, FQGNSA. There are 16 residues in the CDR3. CDR3 bases: TGTGCCAGCAGCTTAGAGGGACAGGGAAGAAAGCAGCCCCAGCATTTT. It specifies CASSLEGQGRKQPQHF.

The chain is built from TRBV6-5 and TRBJ1-2; weak D call: TRBD1 (6 bases). Trimming removed 4 bases at V and 7 bases at J, with 16 bases between. Per the germline V gene, CDR1 is MNHEY and CDR2 is SVGAGI. CDR3 length: 14 amino acids. This chain's CDR3 is CASSCPGDPFGYTF. The CDR3 DNA follows: TGTGCCAGCAGTTGCCCAGGGGACCCCTTTGGCTACACCTTC.

The chain employs TRBV4-2 and TRBJ2-2, with 10 bases matching TRBD2. The CDR3 sequence is 16 residues long. Per germline, CDR1 LGHNA and CDR2 YNFKEQ. V shed 4 bases and J 4 bases; nucleotides not matched to a gene: 6. CDR3 bases: TGTGCCAGCAGCCCCAGCGGGAGGGCAAGCACCGGGGAGCTGTTTTTT. Its protein product is CASSPSGRASTGELFF.

This clone was counted a few times. J is TRBJ2-7 and V is TRBV4-1; a weak D match, TRBD2 (6 bases). The V end was cut by 0 bases, the J end by 0 bases, with 15 bases between. CDR3 length equals 17 residues. CDR1 is MGHRA, CDR2 YSYEKL, per germline. The CDR3 spells CASSQDKRAGISYEQYF. The CDR3 DNA reads as TGCGCCAGCAGCCAAGATAAAAGGGCGGGGATCTCCTACGAGCAGTACTTC.

V is TRBV4-3 and J is TRBJ2-7, with 7 bases identical to TRBD1. The CDR3 has 13 residues. In germline, CDR1 is LGHNA, CDR2 YSLEER. V lost 0 bases and J lost 5; bases outside the gene matches: 1. CDR3 sequence: CASSQETGHEQYF. The CDR3 DNA reads TGCGCCAGCAGCCAAGAGACAGGGCACGAGCAGTACTTC.

The chain employs TRBV19 and TRBJ1-4; D not certain. Trimming took off 3 bases at V and 3 bases at J, with 8 bases between the two ends. The CDR3 length is 14 residues. Germline-derived CDR1 and CDR2 are LNHDA and SQIVND (reference sequence). CDR3 region: CASSMGSSNEKLFF. CDR3 DNA: TGTGCCAGTAGTATGGGCAGTTCTAATGAAAAACTGTTTTTT.

The chain links TRBV4-3 to TRBJ2-7; 10 bases agree with TRBD2. This CDR3 has 16 amino acids. The germline CDR1 and CDR2 sequences are LGHNA and YSLEER. J was trimmed by 7 bases and V by 4 bases; bases with no gene match: 13. For the CDR3, the DNA is TGCGCCAGCAGCCCCCGACTAGCGGGTAGGGGCACGGAGCAGTACTTC. This gives the protein CASSPRLAGRGTEQYF.

V gene TRBV21-1 combines with J gene TRBJ2-7; the D segment call TRBD1 is taken from the table without a DNA check. TRBV21-1 is given as a pseudogene. The CDR3 spans 16 residues. CDR3 coding DNA: TGTGCCAGCAGCACCTCGGACAAGTTGAGCTCCTACGAGCAGTACTTC. Its translation: CASSTSDKLSSYEQYF.

The chain combines TRBV11-2 with TRBJ2-7, with D perhaps TRBD2 (6 bases). V lost 2 bases, J lost 3 bases, and 23 bases lay in between. The CDR3 has 18 residues. Per germline, CDR1 SGHAT and CDR2 FQNNGV. The CDR3 here is CASSLCGLPLRLNYEQYF. The DNA for the CDR3 is TGTGCCAGCAGCTTATGCGGACTACCCCTCCGGCTCAACTACGAGCAGTACTTC. The full variable domain, rest sourced from reference TRBV11-2 and TRBJ2-7, is EAGVAQSPRYKIIEKRQSVAFWCNPISGHATLYWYQQILGQGPKLLIQFQNNGVVDDSQLPKDRFSAERLKGVDSTLKIQPAKLEDSAVYLCASSLCGLPLRLNYEQYFGPGTRLTVT.

This chain links TRBV10-3 with TRBJ1-2; D call uncertain. The V gene lost 0 bases and the J gene lost 3 bases, with 14 bases spanning the gap. CDR1 and CDR2 from the germline V gene are ENHRY and SYGVKD. The CDR3 loop spans 16 amino acids. The CDR3 reads CAISESSSALDYGYTF. As DNA, the CDR3 is TGTGCCATCAGTGAGTCCTCCTCGGCCCTAGACTATGGCTACACCTTC.